This T cell receptor beta chain was sequenced in a study of T cell responses to AZD1222 COVID-19 vaccine. Study-wide results and caveats: Donor demographics were predominantly white British with a female majority; clonal diversity may be underestimated. Baseline seropositivity characterized only a handful of AZD1222 recipients.

This CDR3 comprises 15 residues. Per the germline V gene, CDR1 is SGHAT and CDR2 is FQNNGV. V was trimmed by 0 bases and J by 0 bases, leaving 7 bases between them. Sequencing was performed with immunoSEQ multiplex PCR; in TCRdb, only in-frame clones are kept and a portion is missing. The table has fewer than 200,000 clones, roughly 88% seen once. Comments on this clone: What it recognizes is unknown.

This rearrangement joins TRBV11-2 to TRBJ2-3, with D unclear. The sequences come from peripheral blood, collected 28 days after the second AZD1222 dose. The clonotype comes from an adult who received the AZD1222 COVID-19 vaccine. Written as DNA, the CDR3 is TGTGCCAGCAGCTTAGACCCTAGGAGCACAGATACGCAGTATTTT. Protein sequence: CASSLDPRSTDTQYF. Together with reference TRBV11-2 and TRBJ2-3, the CDR3 gives the full variable domain: EAGVAQSPRYKIIEKRQSVAFWCNPISGHATLYWYQQILGQGPKLLIQFQNNGVVDDSQLPKDRFSAERLKGVDSTLKIQPAKLEDSAVYLCASSLDPRSTDTQYFGPGTRLTVL.